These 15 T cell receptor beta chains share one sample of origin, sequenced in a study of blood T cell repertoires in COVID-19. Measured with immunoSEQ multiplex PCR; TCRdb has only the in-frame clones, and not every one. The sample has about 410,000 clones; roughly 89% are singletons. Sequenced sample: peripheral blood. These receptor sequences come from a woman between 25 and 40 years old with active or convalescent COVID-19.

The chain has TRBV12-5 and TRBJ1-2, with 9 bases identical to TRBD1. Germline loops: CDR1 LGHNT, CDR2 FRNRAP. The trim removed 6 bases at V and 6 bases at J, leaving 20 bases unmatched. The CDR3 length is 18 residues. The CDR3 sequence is CASGKTSAPGTGINGYTF. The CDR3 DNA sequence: TGTGCTAGTGGGAAAACCTCAGCCCCCGGGACAGGGATCAATGGCTACACCTTC. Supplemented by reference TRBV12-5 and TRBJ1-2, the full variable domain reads DARVTQTPRHKVTEMGQEVTMRCQPILGHNTVFWYRQTMMQGLELLAYFRNRAPLDDSGMPKDRFSAEMPDATLATLKIQPSEPRDSAVYFCASGKTSAPGTGINGYTFGSGTRLTVV.

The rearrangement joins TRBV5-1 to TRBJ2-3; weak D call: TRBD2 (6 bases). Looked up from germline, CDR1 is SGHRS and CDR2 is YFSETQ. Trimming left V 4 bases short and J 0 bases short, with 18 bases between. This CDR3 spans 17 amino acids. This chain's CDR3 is CASSPGVSSASTDTQYF. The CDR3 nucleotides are TGCGCCAGCAGCCCTGGGGTCTCTAGCGCTAGCACAGATACGCAGTATTTT.

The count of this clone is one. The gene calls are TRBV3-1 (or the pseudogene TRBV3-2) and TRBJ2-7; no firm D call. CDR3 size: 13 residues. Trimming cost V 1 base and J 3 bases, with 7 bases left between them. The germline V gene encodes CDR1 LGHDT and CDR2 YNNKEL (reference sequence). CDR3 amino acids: CASSQAVIYEQYF. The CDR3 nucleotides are TGTGCCAGCAGCCAAGCGGTAATCTACGAGCAGTACTTC.

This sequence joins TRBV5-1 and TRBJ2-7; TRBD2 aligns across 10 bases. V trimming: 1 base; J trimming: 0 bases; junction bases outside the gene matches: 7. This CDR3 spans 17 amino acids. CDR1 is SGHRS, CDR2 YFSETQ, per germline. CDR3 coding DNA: TGCGCCAGCAGCTTGTCAACTAGCGGGGTGTCCTCCTACGAGCAGTACTTC. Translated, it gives CASSLSTSGVSSYEQYF.

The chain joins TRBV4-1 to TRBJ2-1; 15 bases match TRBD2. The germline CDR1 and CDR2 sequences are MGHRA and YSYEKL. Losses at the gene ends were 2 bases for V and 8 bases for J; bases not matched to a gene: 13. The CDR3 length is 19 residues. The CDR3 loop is CASSQLGLAGGPVYDEQFF. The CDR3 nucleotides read TGCGCCAGCAGCCAACTCGGACTAGCGGGGGGGCCAGTTTACGATGAGCAGTTCTTC.

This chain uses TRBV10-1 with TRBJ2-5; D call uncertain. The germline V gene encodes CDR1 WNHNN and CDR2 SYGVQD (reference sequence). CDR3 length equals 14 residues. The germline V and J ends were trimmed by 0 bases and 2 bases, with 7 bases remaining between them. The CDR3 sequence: CASSESTGQETQYF. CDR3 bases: TGCGCCAGCAGTGAGTCAACGGGTCAAGAGACCCAGTACTTC.

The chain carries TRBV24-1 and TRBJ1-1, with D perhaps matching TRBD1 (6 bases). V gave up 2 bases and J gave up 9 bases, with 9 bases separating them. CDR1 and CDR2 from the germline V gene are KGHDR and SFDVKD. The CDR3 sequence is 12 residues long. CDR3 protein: CATSDWGGQAFF. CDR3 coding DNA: TGTGCCACCAGTGATTGGGGGGGGCAAGCTTTCTTT.

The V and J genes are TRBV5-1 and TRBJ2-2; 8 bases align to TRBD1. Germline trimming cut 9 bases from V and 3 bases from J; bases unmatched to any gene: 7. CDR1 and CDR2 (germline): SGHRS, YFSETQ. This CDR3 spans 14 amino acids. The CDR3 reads CATTRTGYTGELFF. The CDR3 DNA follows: TGCGCCACCACACGGACAGGGTACACCGGGGAGCTGTTTTTT. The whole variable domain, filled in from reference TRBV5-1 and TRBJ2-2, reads KAGVTQTPRYLIKTRGQQVTLSCSPISGHRSVSWYQQTPGQGLQFLFEYFSETQRNKGNFPGRFSGRQFSNSRSEMNVSTLELGDSALYLCATTRTGYTGELFFGEGSRLTVL.

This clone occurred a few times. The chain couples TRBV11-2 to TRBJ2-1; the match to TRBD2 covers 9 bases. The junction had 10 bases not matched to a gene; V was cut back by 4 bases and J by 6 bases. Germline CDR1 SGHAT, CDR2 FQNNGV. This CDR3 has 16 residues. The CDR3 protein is CASSSLGGRASNEQFF. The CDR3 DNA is TGTGCCAGCAGCTCCCTCGGCGGGAGGGCCTCCAATGAGCAGTTCTTC.

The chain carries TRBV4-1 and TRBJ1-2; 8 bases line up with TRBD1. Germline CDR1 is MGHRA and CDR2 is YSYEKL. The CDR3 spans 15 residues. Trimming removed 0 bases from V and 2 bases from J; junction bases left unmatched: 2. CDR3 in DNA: TGCGCCAGCAGCCAAGAGCCAGGGGGCAACTATGGCTACACCTTC. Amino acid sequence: CASSQEPGGNYGYTF.

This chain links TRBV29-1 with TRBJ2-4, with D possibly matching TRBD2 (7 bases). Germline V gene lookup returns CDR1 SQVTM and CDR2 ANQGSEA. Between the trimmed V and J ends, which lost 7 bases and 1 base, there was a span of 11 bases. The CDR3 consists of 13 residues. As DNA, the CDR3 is TGCAGCGCCGAGGGGGGGGCCAAAAACATTCAGTACTTC. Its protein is CSAEGGAKNIQYF.

The CDR3 DNA reads TGTGCCAGCAGCCCCATTGGGAGGGATAACTATGGCTACACCTTC. Translated, it gives CASSPIGRDNYGYTF. The chain uses TRBV5-6 and TRBJ1-2; D remains unclear. From germline, CDR1 is SGHDT and CDR2 YYEEEE. There are 15 residues in the CDR3. V lost 4 bases and J 1 base, leaving 14 bases between the germline ends.

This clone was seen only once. The CDR3 spells CSVPPTSPSTDTQYF. The CDR3 DNA reads TGCAGCGTTCCTCCGACTAGTCCGAGCACAGATACGCAGTATTTT. This chain joins TRBV29-1 and TRBJ2-3, with a tentative D call TRBD2 (6 bases). The CDR3 loop spans 15 amino acids. In germline, CDR1 is SQVTM, CDR2 ANQGSEA. The V and J ends lost 5 bases and 0 bases respectively, with 15 bases between them.

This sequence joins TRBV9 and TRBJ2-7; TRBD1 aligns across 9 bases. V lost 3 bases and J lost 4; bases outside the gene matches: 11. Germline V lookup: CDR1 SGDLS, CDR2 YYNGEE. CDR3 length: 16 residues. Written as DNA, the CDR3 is TGTGCCAGCAGCGGCATTCCGGGACAGGGTTATTACGAGCAGTACTTC. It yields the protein CASSGIPGQGYYEQYF. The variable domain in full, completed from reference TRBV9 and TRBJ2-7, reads DSGVTQTPKHLITATGQRVTLRCSPRSGDLSVYWYQQSLDQGLQFLIQYYNGEERAKGNILERFSAQQFPDLHSELNLSSLELGDSALYFCASSGIPGQGYYEQYFGPGTRLTVT.

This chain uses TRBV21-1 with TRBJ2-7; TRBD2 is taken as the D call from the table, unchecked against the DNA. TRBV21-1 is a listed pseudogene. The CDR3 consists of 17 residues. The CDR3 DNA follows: TGTGCCAGCAGCAAGTTGCGATTAGCGGATACTACGTACGAGCAGTACTTC. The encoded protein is CASSKLRLADTTYEQYF.